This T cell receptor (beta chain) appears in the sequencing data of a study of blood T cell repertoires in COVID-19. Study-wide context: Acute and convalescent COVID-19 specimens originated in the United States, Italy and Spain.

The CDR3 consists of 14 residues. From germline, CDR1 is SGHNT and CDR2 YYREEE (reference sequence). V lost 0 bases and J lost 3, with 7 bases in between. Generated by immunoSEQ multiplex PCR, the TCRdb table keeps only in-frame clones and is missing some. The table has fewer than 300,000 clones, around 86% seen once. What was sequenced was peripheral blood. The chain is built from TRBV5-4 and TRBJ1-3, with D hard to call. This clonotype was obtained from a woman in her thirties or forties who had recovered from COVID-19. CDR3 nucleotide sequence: TGTGCCAGCAGCTTGGGGTCGGGTGGAAACACCATATATTTT. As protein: CASSLGSGGNTIYF.